The T cell receptor (beta chain) described here comes from a study of blood T cell repertoires in COVID-19. At the level of the study: The United States, Italy and Spain provided the acute and convalescent COVID-19 samples.

Produced via immunoSEQ multiplex PCR; TCRdb's table is partial and in-frame only. The sample contains 300,000 to 350,000 clones, roughly 84% of which appear only once. V was pared by 0 bases and J by 6 bases, with 15 bases between. The CDR3 has 15 residues. The germline V gene has CDR1 SGHRS and CDR2 YFSETQ. The material sequenced was PBMCs or T cells enriched from blood (not recorded which). The chain employs TRBV5-1 and TRBJ1-2; a possible D gene is TRBD1 (5 bases). The source of this sequence is a woman aged 30 to 39 who had recovered from COVID-19. For the CDR3, the DNA is TGCGCCAGCAGCTTGGAGGGGAGGGAGGTCGATGGCTACACCTTC. This gives the protein CASSLEGREVDGYTF. The complete variable domain, with remaining parts taken from reference TRBV5-1 and TRBJ1-2, reads KAGVTQTPRYLIKTRGQQVTLSCSPISGHRSVSWYQQTPGQGLQFLFEYFSETQRNKGNFPGRFSGRQFSNSRSEMNVSTLELGDSALYLCASSLEGREVDGYTFGSGTRLTVV.